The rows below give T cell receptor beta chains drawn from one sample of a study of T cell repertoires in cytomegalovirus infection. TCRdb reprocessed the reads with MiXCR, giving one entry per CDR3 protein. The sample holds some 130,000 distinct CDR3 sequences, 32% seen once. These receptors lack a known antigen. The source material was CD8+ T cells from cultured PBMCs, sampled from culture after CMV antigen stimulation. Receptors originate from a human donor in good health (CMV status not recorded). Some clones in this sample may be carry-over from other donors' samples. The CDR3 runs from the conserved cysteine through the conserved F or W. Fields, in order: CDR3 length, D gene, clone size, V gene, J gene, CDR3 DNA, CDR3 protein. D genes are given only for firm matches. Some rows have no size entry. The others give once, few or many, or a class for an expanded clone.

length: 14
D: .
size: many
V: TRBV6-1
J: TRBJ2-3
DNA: TGTGCCAGCTCTACCTCGGGGAACACAGATACGCAGTATTTT
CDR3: CASSTSGNTDTQYF

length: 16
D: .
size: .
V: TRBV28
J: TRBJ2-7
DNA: TGTGCCAGCAGTTTTTGGGGGAGTAGCCGCCTCGACGAGCAGTACTTC
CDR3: CASSFWGSSRLDEQYF

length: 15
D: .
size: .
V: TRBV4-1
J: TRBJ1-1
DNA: TGCGCCAGCAGCCGCACAGGGAAGGAGAACACTGAAGCTTTCTTT
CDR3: CASSRTGKENTEAFF

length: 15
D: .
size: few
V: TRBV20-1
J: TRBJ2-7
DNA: TGCAGTGCTAGGGAACCCAAGGGCCCATCCTACGAGCAGTACTTC
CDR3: CSAREPKGPSYEQYF

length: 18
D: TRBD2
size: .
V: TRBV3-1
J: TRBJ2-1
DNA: TGTGCCAGCAGCCAAGCGGGCCTACTCGGGGGGGGGTTGCATGAGCAGTTCTTC
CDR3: CASSQAGLLGGGLHEQFF

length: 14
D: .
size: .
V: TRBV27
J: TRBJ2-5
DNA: TGTGCCAGCAGTTATGCCGGGGGAGAAGAGACCCAGTACTTC
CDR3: CASSYAGGEETQYF

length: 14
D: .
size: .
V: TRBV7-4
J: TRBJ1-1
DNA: TGTGCCAGCAGCTTAGGGGGGAAGAACACTGAAGCTTTCTTT
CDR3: CASSLGGKNTEAFF

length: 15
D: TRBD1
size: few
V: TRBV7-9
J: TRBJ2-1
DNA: TGTGCCAGCAGCTCGGAGGGACAGGGGTACAATGAGCAGTTCTTC
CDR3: CASSSEGQGYNEQFF

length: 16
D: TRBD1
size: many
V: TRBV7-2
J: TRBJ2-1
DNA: TGTGCCAGCAGCCCAGGGGGTCCGTTCTCCTACAATGAGCAGTTCTTC
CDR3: CASSPGGPFSYNEQFF

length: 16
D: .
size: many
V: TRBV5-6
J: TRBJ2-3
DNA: TGTGCCAGCAGCTTCCGGCTAGACGGTGGCACAGATACGCAGTATTTT
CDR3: CASSFRLDGGTDTQYF

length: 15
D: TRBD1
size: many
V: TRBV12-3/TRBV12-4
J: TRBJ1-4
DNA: TGTGCCAGCAGTTTTGGAGGGGGCAGTAATGAAAAACTGTTTTTT
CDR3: CASSFGGGSNEKLFF

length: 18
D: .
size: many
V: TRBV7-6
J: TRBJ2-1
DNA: TGTGCCAGCAGCCCGAGAGGGGTAGGGTCGCGGAATTACAATGAGCAGTTCTTC
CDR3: CASSPRGVGSRNYNEQFF

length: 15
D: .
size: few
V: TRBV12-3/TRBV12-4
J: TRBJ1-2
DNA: TGTGCCAGCAGTTTAGGGGGCGCCGGCTTCTATGGCTACACCTTC
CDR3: CASSLGGAGFYGYTF

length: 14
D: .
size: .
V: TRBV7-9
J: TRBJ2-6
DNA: TGTGCCAGCGTCAACAGCTCTGGGGCCAACGTCCTGACTTTC
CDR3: CASVNSSGANVLTF

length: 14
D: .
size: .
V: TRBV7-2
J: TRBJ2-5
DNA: TGTGCCAGCACCCTCGGGGGCTTCCAAGAGACCCAGTACTTC
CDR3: CASTLGGFQETQYF

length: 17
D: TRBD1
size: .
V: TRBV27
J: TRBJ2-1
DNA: TGTGCCAGCAGTCCCGAGAGCTCGGGACAGGGAGTGAATGAGCAGTTCTTC
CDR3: CASSPESSGQGVNEQFF

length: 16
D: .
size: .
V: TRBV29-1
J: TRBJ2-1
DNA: TGCAGCGTTGAGGGCTGGAGGACGCTCAAGGGGAATGAGCAGTTCTTC
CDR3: CSVEGWRTLKGNEQFF

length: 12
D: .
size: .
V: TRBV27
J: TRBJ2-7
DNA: TGTGCCAGCAGGTCCCCTGTCTACGAGCAGTACTTC
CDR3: CASRSPVYEQYF

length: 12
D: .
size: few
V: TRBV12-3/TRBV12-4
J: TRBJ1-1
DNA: TGTGCCAGCAGCTTTGCCCTCACTGAAGCTTTCTTT
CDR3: CASSFALTEAFF

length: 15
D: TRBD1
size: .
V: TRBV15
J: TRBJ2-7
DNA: TGTGCCACCAGCAGATCCCGACAGGGCAGTGACGAGCAGTACTTC
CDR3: CATSRSRQGSDEQYF

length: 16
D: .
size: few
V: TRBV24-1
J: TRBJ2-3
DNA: TGTGCCACCAGTGATCGAGACAGCCCTAGCACAGATACGCAGTATTTT
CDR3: CATSDRDSPSTDTQYF

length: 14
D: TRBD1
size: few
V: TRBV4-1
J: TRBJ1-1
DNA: TGCGCCAGCAGCCGGACAGGTATTAACACTGAAGCTTTCTTT
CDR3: CASSRTGINTEAFF

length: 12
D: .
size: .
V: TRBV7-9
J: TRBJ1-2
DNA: TGTGCCAGCAGCGACGGGTCCCATGGCTACACCTTC
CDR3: CASSDGSHGYTF

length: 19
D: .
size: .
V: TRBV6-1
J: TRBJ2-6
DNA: TGTGCCAGCAGTTACCGGATGGGGTTAGATCCTTCTGGGGCCAACGTCTTGACTTTC
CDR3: CASSYRMGLDPSGANVLTF

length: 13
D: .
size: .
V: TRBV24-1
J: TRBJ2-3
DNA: TGTGCCACCAGTGAGTCGAGCGCAGATACGCAGTATTTT
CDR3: CATSESSADTQYF

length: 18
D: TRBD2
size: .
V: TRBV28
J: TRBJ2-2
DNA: TGTGCCAGCAGTCCCCCGACTAGCGGGAGCCCCTACACCGGGGAGCTGTTTTTT
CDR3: CASSPPTSGSPYTGELFF

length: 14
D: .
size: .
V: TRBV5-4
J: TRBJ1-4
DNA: TGTGCCAGCAGCTTGGGGTCAACTAATGAAAAACTGTTTTTT
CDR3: CASSLGSTNEKLFF

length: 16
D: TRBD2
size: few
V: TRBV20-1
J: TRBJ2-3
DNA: TGCAGTGCGTCTAGCGGGGGGTCAACTAGCACAGATACGCAGTATTTT
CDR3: CSASSGGSTSTDTQYF

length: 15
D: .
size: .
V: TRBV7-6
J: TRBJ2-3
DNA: TGTGCCAGCAGCTTGGTGGGGGGCCCTATGGATGCGCAGTATTTT
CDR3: CASSLVGGPMDAQYF

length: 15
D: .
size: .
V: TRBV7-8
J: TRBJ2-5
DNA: TGTGCCAGCAGCTTAAGGCTGGGGGAGAAAGAGACCCAGTACTTC
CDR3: CASSLRLGEKETQYF

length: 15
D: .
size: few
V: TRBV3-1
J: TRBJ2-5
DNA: TGTGCCAGCAGCCAAGATTTCCCAGCTGGAGAGACCCAGTACTTC
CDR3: CASSQDFPAGETQYF

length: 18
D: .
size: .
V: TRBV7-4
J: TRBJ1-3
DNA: TGTGCCAGCAGCTTACCCACTAATCTGGGGACCTCTGGAAACACCATATATTTT
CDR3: CASSLPTNLGTSGNTIYF

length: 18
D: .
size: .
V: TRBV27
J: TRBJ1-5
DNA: TGTGCCAGCAGTTTGTATGCGACGGACAGAAATAGCAATCAGCCCCAGCATTTT
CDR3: CASSLYATDRNSNQPQHF

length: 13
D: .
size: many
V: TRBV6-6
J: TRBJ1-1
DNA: TGTGCCAGCAGTTCACACGGGGGGACTGAAGCTTTCTTT
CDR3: CASSSHGGTEAFF

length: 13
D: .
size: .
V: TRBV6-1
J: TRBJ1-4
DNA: TGTGCCAGCTCCTATTTGACTAATGAAAAACTGTTTTTT
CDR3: CASSYLTNEKLFF

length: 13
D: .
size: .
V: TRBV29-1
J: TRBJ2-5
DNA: TGCAGCTGGGTGGCAGCGCCACAAGAGACCCAGTACTTC
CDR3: CSWVAAPQETQYF

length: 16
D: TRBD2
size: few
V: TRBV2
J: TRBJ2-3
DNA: TGTGCCAGCAGCTCCGCAGCGGGGGCCCCCACAGATACGCAGTATTTT
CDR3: CASSSAAGAPTDTQYF

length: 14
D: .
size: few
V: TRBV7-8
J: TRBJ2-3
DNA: TGTGCCAGCAGCTTAGTGGCCACCACAGATACGCAGTATTTT
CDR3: CASSLVATTDTQYF

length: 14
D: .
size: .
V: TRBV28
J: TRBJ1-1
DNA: TGTGCCAGCAGCCTCACGACGGGGAACACTGAAGCTTTCTTT
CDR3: CASSLTTGNTEAFF

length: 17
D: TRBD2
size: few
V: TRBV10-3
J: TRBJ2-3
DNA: TGTGCCATCAGTGAAAACCCGGGACTAGCGGGGCCAGATACGCAGTATTTT
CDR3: CAISENPGLAGPDTQYF

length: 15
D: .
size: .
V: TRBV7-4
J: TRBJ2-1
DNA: TGTGCCAGCAGCTTAGCTCCCAGGGCGCGGAATGAGCAGTTCTTC
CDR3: CASSLAPRARNEQFF